This T cell receptor beta chain was sequenced during a study of T cell repertoires in cytomegalovirus infection. Broader study findings: CMV-specific TCR beta clonotypes restricted by HLA-C were the ones dominating the ex vivo response.

Worth noting for this clonotype: Its antigen remains unidentified.

TCRdb ran MiXCR on the reads and lists one entry per CDR3 protein. The table lists about 570,000 distinct CDR3 sequences, over 35% of them singletons. The material sequenced was cultured PBMCs, taken from culture after CMV antigen stimulation. This TCR derives from a human donor in good health (CMV status not recorded). Some clones in this sample may be carry-over from other donors' samples.

The CDR3 protein is CASSSMGRGDYNEQFF. CDR3 nucleotides: TGTGCCAGCAGCTCTATGGGTCGGGGGGATTACAATGAGCAGTTCTTC. This chain connects TRBV7-2 to TRBJ2-1; 7 nucleotides agree with TRBD2. CDR1 is SGHTA, CDR2 FQGNSA, per germline. This CDR3 has 16 residues. The V and J ends lost 4 bases and 4 bases, in that order; junction bases with no gene match: 10.